The clone carrying this T cell receptor beta chain has a handful of counts. The CDR3 length is 14 residues. V lost 6 bases and J 3 bases, leaving 12 bases between the germline ends. Germline V gene data show CDR1 as DFQATT and CDR2 as SNEGSKA (reference sequence). The sample is drawn from a study of blood T cells in healthy people across ages. The second PCR ran about 6 to 12 cycles with a sample-barcoded 5' primer and J-beta primers. TCRdb independently ran MiXCR on the 5' RACE reads; one entry per CDR3 protein. This table has a few hundred thousand distinct CDR3 sequences, about 25% appearing once. In addition, the sample was reused for a study of T cells of mothers and their children.

The TCR sequence derives from a boy aged 2 to 10 in good health. The rearrangement uses TRBV20-1 and TRBJ1-6; a weak D match, TRBD1 (5 bases). The specimen sequenced was blood. CDR3 in DNA: TGCAGTGCAATCCGGGACGGCTATAATTCACCCCTCCACTTT. This sequence encodes CSAIRDGYNSPLHF.